The rows below give T cell receptor beta chains drawn from one sample of a study of spatial heterogeneity in lung cancer. Using its own MiXCR run on the 5' RACE reads, TCRdb lists one record per CDR3 protein. The top ten clones hold 35% to 45% of a sample with some 100,000 distinct CDR3 sequences, 12% of them seen once. The sequences come from PBMCs, collected at surgery. These receptors were taken from a male donor with early-stage non-small cell lung cancer. Both conserved end residues are part of each CDR3. The D gene is left open where the match is weak. Clone size is stated in some rows and not others, as once, few, many or a class when expanded.

-	few	TRBV20-1	TRBJ2-5	CSARMGNQETQYF	TGCAGTGCTAGAATGGGGAACCAAGAGACCCAGTACTTC
-	-	TRBV20-1	TRBJ2-3	CSAPTVKVPDTQYF	TGCAGTGCACCGACCGTAAAAGTCCCAGATACGCAGTATTTT
-	many	TRBV28	TRBJ1-1	CASSFGVTNTEAFF	TGTGCCAGCAGTTTCGGGGTTACGAACACTGAAGCTTTCTTT
TRBD2	few	TRBV9	TRBJ2-1	CASSGTSGSSPSYNEQFF	TGTGCCAGCAGCGGAACTAGCGGGAGTAGTCCCTCCTACAATGAGCAGTTCTTC
TRBD1	few	TRBV7-9	TRBJ2-7	CASSDSTGVAYEQYF	TGTGCCAGCAGCGACTCTACAGGGGTAGCCTACGAGCAGTACTTC
-	-	TRBV28	TRBJ2-1	CASRFPGLHNEQFF	TGTGCCAGCCGATTCCCCGGGCTTCACAATGAGCAGTTCTTC
-	few	TRBV11-2	TRBJ2-1	CASSLEGFIHNEQFF	TGTGCCAGCAGCTTAGAGGGATTCATTCACAATGAGCAGTTCTTC
-	-	TRBV6-5	TRBJ2-7	CASSYSQGSYEQYF	TGTGCCAGCAGTTACTCCCAGGGCTCCTACGAGCAGTACTTC
-	-	TRBV18	TRBJ2-2	CASSPKTAGELFF	TGTGCCAGCTCACCAAAGACGGCCGGGGAGCTGTTTTTT
-	-	TRBV29-1	TRBJ2-5	CSVVFIPETQYF	TGCAGCGTTGTTTTTATTCCGGAGACCCAGTACTTC
TRBD2	many	TRBV6-5	TRBJ2-1	CASSYPKRGGFDEQFF	TGTGCCAGCAGTTACCCAAAGCGGGGGGGGTTTGATGAGCAGTTCTTC
-	-	TRBV5-1	TRBJ2-3	CASSLVTPGTDTQYF	TGCGCCAGCAGCTTGGTAACTCCGGGGACAGATACGCAGTATTTT
-	many	TRBV5-1	TRBJ1-2	CASSLAGEDYGYTF	TGCGCCAGCAGCTTAGCGGGAGAGGACTATGGCTACACCTTC
TRBD1	-	TRBV28	TRBJ2-1	CASRRGQFLTYNEQFF	TGTGCCAGCAGAAGGGGACAGTTCCTCACCTACAATGAGCAGTTCTTC
-	few	TRBV7-6	TRBJ2-7	CASSANVGSHEQYF	TGTGCCAGCAGCGCGAACGTTGGGAGCCACGAGCAGTACTTC
-	few	TRBV6-2/TRBV6-3	TRBJ1-1	CASRRSPGAVSNTEAFF	TGTGCCAGCAGGAGGTCCCCAGGGGCGGTTTCGAACACTGAAGCTTTCTTT
-	many	TRBV12-3/TRBV12-4	TRBJ1-1	CASSWTGNTEAFF	TGTGCCAGCAGTTGGACTGGGAACACTGAAGCTTTCTTT
TRBD1	many	TRBV2	TRBJ1-5	CASMDRMANSNQPQHF	TGTGCCAGCATGGACAGGATGGCGAATAGCAATCAGCCCCAGCATTTT
TRBD1	many	TRBV7-2	TRBJ1-5	CASSLAQGAGQPQHF	TGTGCCAGCAGCTTAGCCCAGGGGGCCGGCCAGCCCCAGCATTTT
-	many	TRBV6-2/TRBV6-3	TRBJ2-5	CASSYSRIIETQYF	TGTGCCAGCAGTTACAGTAGGATTATCGAGACCCAGTACTTC
TRBD1	-	TRBV20-1	TRBJ2-7	CSAHRRDRGYEQYF	TGCAGTGCGCATCGCCGGGACAGAGGCTACGAGCAGTACTTC
-	few	TRBV6-2/TRBV6-3	TRBJ2-7	CASRRFAGFSYEQYF	TGTGCCAGCAGACGGTTTGCAGGGTTCTCCTACGAGCAGTACTTC
-	-	TRBV4-2	TRBJ2-2	CASSQGVARTGELFF	TGTGCCAGCAGCCAAGGGGTAGCGCGGACCGGGGAGCTGTTTTTT
TRBD2	-	TRBV11-2	TRBJ2-5	CASSVKLAGTETQYF	TGTGCCAGCAGCGTAAAACTAGCGGGAACGGAGACCCAGTACTTC
-	-	TRBV12-3/TRBV12-4	TRBJ1-2	CASSQWTDYGYTF	TGTGCCAGCAGTCAGTGGACAGACTATGGCTACACCTTC
-	few	TRBV6-2/TRBV6-3	TRBJ2-4	CASSYRAPRLKNIQYF	TGTGCCAGCAGTTATCGGGCCCCAAGACTCAAAAACATTCAGTACTTC
-	few	TRBV10-1	TRBJ2-5	CASSESTTEKETQYF	TGCGCCAGCAGTGAGTCGACTACAGAAAAAGAGACCCAGTACTTC
-	few	TRBV7-3	TRBJ2-3	CASRQGTGGADTQYF	TGTGCCAGCAGACAGGGCACCGGGGGCGCAGATACGCAGTATTTT
-	few	TRBV21-1	TRBJ2-4	CASSKALTSGGKNIQYF	TGTGCCAGCAGCAAAGCGCTCACTAGCGGCGGCAAAAACATTCAGTACTTC
TRBD1	-	TRBV11-2	TRBJ2-1	CASSTGTGDFNEQFF	TGTGCCAGCAGTACCGGGACAGGGGATTTCAATGAGCAGTTCTTC
-	-	TRBV2	TRBJ2-3	CASKDRDILSTDTQYF	TGTGCCAGCAAAGACCGGGACATCCTTAGCACAGATACGCAGTATTTT
TRBD2	-	TRBV7-9	TRBJ2-1	CASSPSLAGGTSYNEQFF	TGTGCCAGCAGCCCTTCACTAGCGGGGGGTACCTCCTACAATGAGCAGTTCTTC
-	-	TRBV5-1	TRBJ2-5	CASQTGRWGEETQYF	TGCGCCAGCCAAACCGGACGGTGGGGAGAAGAGACCCAGTACTTC
TRBD2	few	TRBV6-2/TRBV6-3	TRBJ2-1	CASSYQTSGVNLVNNEQFF	TGTGCCAGCAGTTACCAGACTAGCGGGGTCAATCTGGTAAACAATGAGCAGTTCTTC
TRBD1	-	TRBV28	TRBJ2-7	CASSRTGRYEQYF	TGTGCCAGCAGCCGGACAGGGCGCTACGAGCAGTACTTC
-	-	TRBV6-5	TRBJ2-1	CASSFSSGTQYEQFF	TGTGCCAGCAGTTTCTCGTCCGGGACACAGTATGAGCAGTTCTTC
TRBD1	few	TRBV28	TRBJ1-2	CASRQGTASNYGYTF	TGTGCCAGCCGACAAGGGACAGCGTCTAACTATGGCTACACCTTC
TRBD1	few	TRBV5-6	TRBJ2-2	CASSSGTGDTGELFF	TGTGCCAGCAGCTCTGGGACAGGGGATACCGGGGAGCTGTTTTTT
TRBD2	-	TRBV7-2	TRBJ2-3	CASSLNSLGLAGTDTQYF	TGTGCCAGCAGCTTAAATTCATTGGGACTAGCGGGAACAGATACGCAGTATTTT
-	few	TRBV7-2	TRBJ2-1	CASSFNSGYNEQFF	TGTGCCAGCAGCTTTAATAGTGGGTACAATGAGCAGTTCTTC